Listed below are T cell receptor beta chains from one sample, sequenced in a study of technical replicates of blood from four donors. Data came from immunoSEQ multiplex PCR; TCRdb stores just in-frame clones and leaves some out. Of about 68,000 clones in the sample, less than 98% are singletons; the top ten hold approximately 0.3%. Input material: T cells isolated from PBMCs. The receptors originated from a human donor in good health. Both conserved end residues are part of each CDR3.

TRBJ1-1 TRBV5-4 CASGGLNTEAFF
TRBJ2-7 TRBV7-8 CASSLSPRQGLFREQYF
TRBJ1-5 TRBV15 CATSRGRDRGQPQHF
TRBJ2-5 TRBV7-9 CASSFSSLDNQETQYF
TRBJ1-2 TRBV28 CASSTRTDYGYTF
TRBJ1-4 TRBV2 CASKAGLTEKLFF
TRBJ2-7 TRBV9 CASSAQDGQDARKYF
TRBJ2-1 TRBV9 CASSGGGSYNEQFF
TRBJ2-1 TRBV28 CASLPGLAGSNEQFF
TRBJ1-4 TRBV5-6 CASSFTGDEKLFF
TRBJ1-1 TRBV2 CASTGGASNTEAFF
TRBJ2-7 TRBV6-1 CASSGPVSYEQYF
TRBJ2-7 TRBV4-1 CASSHTLRDRALNYEQYF
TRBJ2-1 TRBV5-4 CASSFDGSSPYNEQFF
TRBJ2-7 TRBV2 CASRETGFEQYF
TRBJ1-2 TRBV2 CASSERRVYGYTF
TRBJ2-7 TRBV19 CARSPPRDVIEQYF
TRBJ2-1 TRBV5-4 CASSLEAGGLDEQFF
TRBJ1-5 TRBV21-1 CASSIENREGNQPQHF
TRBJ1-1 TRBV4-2 CASSQVSTGMNTEAFF
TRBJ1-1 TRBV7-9 CASSLETELNTEAFF
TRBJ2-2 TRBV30 CAWSVGGGELFF
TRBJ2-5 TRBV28 CASSLGDRRETQYF
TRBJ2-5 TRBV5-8 CASSRSFSGRGKTQYF
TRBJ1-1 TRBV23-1 CASSLPDRGSTEAFF
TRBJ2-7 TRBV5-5 CASSLDPGPFYEQYF
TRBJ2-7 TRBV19 CASTYGEEQYF
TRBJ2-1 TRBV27 CASSLSSLAAYNEQFF
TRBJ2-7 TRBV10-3 CAISTDRGQGEQYF
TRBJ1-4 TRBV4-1 CASSHLDLAGDNEKLFF
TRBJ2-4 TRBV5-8 CASSLPAGAFGAKNIQYF
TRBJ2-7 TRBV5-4 CASSLLAGGGEQYF
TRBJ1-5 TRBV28 CASSFSNQPQHF
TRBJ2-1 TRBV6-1 CASSDRPMGTSGRVDEQFF
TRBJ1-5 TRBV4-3 CASSQYISNQPQHF
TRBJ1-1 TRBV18 CASSPPSTENTEAFF
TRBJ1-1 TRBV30 CAWSRGMNTEAFF
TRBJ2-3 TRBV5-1 CASSTFSPRDRSTDTQYF
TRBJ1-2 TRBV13 CASSTYRGTDGYTF
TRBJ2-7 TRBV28 CASSPGQGSTQYF
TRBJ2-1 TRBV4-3 CATGLVGANEQFF
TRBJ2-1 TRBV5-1 CASNPSGAYNEQFF
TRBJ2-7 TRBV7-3 CASSRSDRGSYEQYF
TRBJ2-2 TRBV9 CASSVWIAGGITGELFF
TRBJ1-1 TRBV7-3 CASRSGVNTEAFF
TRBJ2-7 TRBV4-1 CASSQYSFYEQYF
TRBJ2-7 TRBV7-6 CASSPSGTGFSYEQYF
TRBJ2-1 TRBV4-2 CASSQDKASGRYTYNEQFF
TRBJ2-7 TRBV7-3 CASSLNRGEQYF
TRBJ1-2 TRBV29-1 CSVEDPGGEGYTF
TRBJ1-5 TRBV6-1 CASSGGWEANQPQHF
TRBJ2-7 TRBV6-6 CASRYGGLAGGYEQYF
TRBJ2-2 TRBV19 CASSGFGVGGELFF
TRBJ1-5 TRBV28 CASSFTSRYQPQHF
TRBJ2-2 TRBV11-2 CASSPGTVKNTGELFF